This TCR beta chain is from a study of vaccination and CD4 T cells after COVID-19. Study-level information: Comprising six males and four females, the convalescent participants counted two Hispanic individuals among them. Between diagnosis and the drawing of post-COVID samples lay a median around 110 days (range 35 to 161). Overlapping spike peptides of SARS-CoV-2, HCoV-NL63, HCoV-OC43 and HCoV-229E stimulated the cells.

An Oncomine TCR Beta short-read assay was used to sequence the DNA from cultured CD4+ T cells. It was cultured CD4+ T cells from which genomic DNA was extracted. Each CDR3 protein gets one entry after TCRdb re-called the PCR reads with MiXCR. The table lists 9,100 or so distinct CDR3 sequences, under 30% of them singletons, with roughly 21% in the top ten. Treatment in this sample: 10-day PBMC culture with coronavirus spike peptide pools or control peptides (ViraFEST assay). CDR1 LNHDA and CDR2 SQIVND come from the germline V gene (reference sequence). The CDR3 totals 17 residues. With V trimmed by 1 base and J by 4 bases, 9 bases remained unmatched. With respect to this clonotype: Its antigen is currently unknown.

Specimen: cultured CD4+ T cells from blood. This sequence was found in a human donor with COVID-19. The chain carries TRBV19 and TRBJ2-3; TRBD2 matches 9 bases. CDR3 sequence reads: CASSIAPAAGGPDTQYF. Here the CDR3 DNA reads TGTGCCAGTAGTATAGCGCCCGCAGCGGGGGGACCAGATACGCAGTATTTT.